This T cell receptor beta chain is from a study of shared clonotypes between healthy human individuals. Study findings and constraints: Sampling covered nothing but blood. Tissue TCR repertoires likely differ from those found in blood. Larger richness was generally estimated for naive than memory subsets.

Those who donated, Caucasian adults without exception, all lived in Nashville, Tennessee. Trimming removed 4 bases at V and 5 bases at J, with 8 bases between. The germline V gene has CDR1 SGHRS and CDR2 YFSETQ. The CDR3 spans 12 residues. Every subset had its genomic DNA shared out evenly among several immunoSEQ plates. TCRdb keeps only in-frame clones here, not all; method: immunoSEQ multiplex PCR. The data hold under 2.5 million clones, with roughly 90% observed a single time. Of note for this clone: Its target is not known.

The J gene is TRBJ2-3, the V gene TRBV5-1; D not resolved. This receptor was obtained from a man aged 18 to 35 in good health. Some clones in this sample may be carry-over from other donors' samples. The material sequenced was naive CD4+ T cells from PBMCs. Regarding subset: CD45RA+ positively selected. CDR3 residues: CASSPEKDTQYF. CDR3 bases: TGCGCCAGCAGCCCCGAGAAAGATACGCAGTATTTT.